The 30 T cell receptor beta chains in this list originate from one sample, sequenced in a study of CD8+ T cells in alopecia areata. The sample's treatment: oral pan-JAK inhibitor, 5-10 mg twice daily. The authors extracted RNA and reverse transcribed it into cDNA as the sequencing template. Clones were read by immunoSEQ multiplex PCR, and TCRdb kept only the in-frame ones, dropping some. The sample comprises roughly 70,000 clones, 25% to 30% of which are singletons, and around 14% rests with the top ten. Sequencing used CD8+ T cells sorted from blood, obtained at week 4, from a patient treated with tofacitinib. These receptors all stem from a human donor with alopecia areata.

The gene calls are TRBV29-1 and TRBJ1-1; unclear D gene. The CDR3 spans 13 residues. V was cut by 6 bases and J by 1 base, with 12 bases left in between. Germline CDR1 reads SQVTM; CDR2 reads ANQGSEA. CDR3 loop: CSVDATENTEAFF. CDR3 DNA: TGCAGCGTGGACGCTACAGAGAACACTGAAGCTTTCTTT.

The DNA for the CDR3 is TGTGCCTGGAAAGAGGATAGCGGTATATGGGAGCAGTACTTC. Encoded protein: CAWKEDSGIWEQYF. The chain combines TRBV30 with TRBJ2-7; D possibly corresponds to TRBD2 (6 bases). CDR3 size: 14 residues. V was pared by 4 bases and J by 7 bases, with 20 bases between. Germline V gene data show CDR1 as GTSNPN and CDR2 as SVGIG (reference sequence).

DNA for the CDR3: TGCAGCGCCCCGGTTGGGAGGGACTATGGCTACACCTTC. This codes for CSAPVGRDYGYTF. The chain employs TRBV29-1 and TRBJ1-2; D uncertain. CDR3 length: 13 amino acids. Germline values: CDR1 SQVTM, CDR2 ANQGSEA. Trimming stripped 7 bases from V and 3 bases from J, with 15 bases between.

This clone was counted a few times. The V gene is TRBV30, the J gene TRBJ2-7; 7 bases line up with TRBD1. Germline CDR1 and CDR2: GTSNPN and SVGIG (reference sequence). V was clipped by 0 bases and J by 3 bases; unmatched bases: 11. The length of the CDR3 is 16 residues. In DNA form, the CDR3 reads TGTGCCTGGAGTGTACACCGGGGACCAGGGGGCTACGAGCAGTACTTC. It yields the protein CAWSVHRGPGGYEQYF.

In its sample, this clone was seen once. This CDR3 is CASSQDEGTGAWAGELFF. For the CDR3, the DNA is TGCGCCAGCAGCCAAGATGAAGGGACAGGGGCGTGGGCCGGGGAGCTGTTTTTT. The genes are TRBV4-3 and TRBJ2-2, with 10 positions matching TRBD1. The junction had 10 bases not matched to a gene; V was cut back by 0 bases and J by 6 bases. Germline V gene lookup returns CDR1 LGHNA and CDR2 YSLEER. CDR3 length: 18 residues.

This clone was found a few times. The CDR3 is CASSDEPGEQYF. CDR3 DNA sequence: TGTGCCAGCAGTGACGAGCCTGGGGAGCAGTACTTC. The chain links TRBV6-5 to TRBJ2-7, with D hard to call. CDR1 and CDR2 from the germline V gene are MNHEY and SVGAGI. This CDR3 is 12 amino acids long. V was cut by 5 bases and J by 7 bases, with 12 bases left in between.

The V call is TRBV7-9, the J call TRBJ1-1; D remains unclear. The CDR3 is 13 amino acids. Trimming took off 7 bases at V and 4 bases at J, with 13 bases between the two ends. Germline lookup yields CDR1 SEHNR and CDR2 FQNEAQ (reference sequence). The CDR3 loop is CASTAPAGTEAFF. DNA of the CDR3: TGTGCCAGCACGGCCCCCGCGGGCACTGAAGCTTTCTTT.

V gene TRBV27 combines with J gene TRBJ1-4; D gene ambiguous. The germline gives CDR1 MNHEY, CDR2 SMNVEV (reference sequence). Trimming removed 3 bases at V and 5 bases at J, with 7 bases between. There are 13 residues in the CDR3. The CDR3 DNA is TGTGCCAGCAGTTTCGGACTGAATGAAAAACTGTTTTTT. Encoded protein: CASSFGLNEKLFF. The full variable domain, completed using reference TRBV27 and TRBJ1-4, is EAQVTQNPRYLITVTGKKLTVTCSQNMNHEYMSWYRQDPGLGLRQIYYSMNVEVTDKGDVPEGYKVSRKEKRNFPLILESPSPNQTSLYFCASSFGLNEKLFFGSGTQLSVL.

This chain uses TRBV12-5 with TRBJ2-5; TRBD1 matches at 7 bases. The V and J ends lost 1 base and 2 bases, in that order; junction bases with no gene match: 1. The CDR3 loop spans 14 amino acids. Germline-derived CDR1 and CDR2 are LGHNT and FRNRAP. The CDR3 nucleotides read TGTGCTAGTGGTTTGGGGGACAGACAAGAGACCCAGTACTTC. It specifies CASGLGDRQETQYF.

This clone has just a few counts. The chain recombines TRBV5-6 with TRBJ2-3; D gene ambiguous. In germline, CDR1 is SGHDT, CDR2 YYEEEE. The CDR3 covers 14 residues. V lost 2 bases and J lost 1, with 8 bases in between. This CDR3 reads CASSFEVGTDTQYF. The CDR3 DNA follows: TGTGCCAGCAGCTTCGAGGTCGGCACAGATACGCAGTATTTT.

This clone has more than one count but fewer than ten. The chain is built from TRBV29-1 and TRBJ2-3; D is uncertain. This CDR3 is 13 amino acids long. Deletions cut 3 bases from V and 3 bases from J, with 10 bases between. Germline CDR1 is SQVTM and CDR2 is ANQGSEA. CDR3 region: CSVDVPRTDTQYF. CDR3 sequence (DNA): TGCAGCGTTGATGTACCACGTACAGATACGCAGTATTTT.

This clone has only a few counts. This sequence joins TRBV29-1 and TRBJ2-2; no reliable D call. Germline CDR1 is SQVTM and CDR2 is ANQGSEA. V dropped 7 bases and J dropped 0 bases, with 12 bases sitting between them. The CDR3 is 14 residues long. CDR3 bases: TGCAGCGAGAACGACGAAACGAACACCGGGGAGCTGTTTTTT. It translates to CSENDETNTGELFF.

The rearrangement joins TRBV29-1 to TRBJ1-1; no definite D call. V was pared by 7 bases and J by 3 bases, with 12 bases between. Germline loops: CDR1 SQVTM, CDR2 ANQGSEA. This CDR3 is 12 amino acids long. The CDR3 DNA reads as TGCAGCGGTGGACCTGGGGACACTGAAGCTTTCTTT. The encoded protein is CSGGPGDTEAFF.

The table lists this clone with a few counts. The chain employs TRBV9 and TRBJ2-5; D gene ambiguous. The CDR3 runs to 14 residues. Germline CDR1 SGDLS, CDR2 YYNGEE. V lost 0 bases, J lost 2 bases, and 8 bases lay in between. The CDR3: CASSVAELQETQYF. The CDR3 DNA reads as TGTGCCAGCAGCGTAGCCGAACTACAAGAGACCCAGTACTTC.

The chain links TRBV7-9 to TRBJ2-7, with D hard to call. Trimming stripped 3 bases from V and 3 bases from J, with 15 bases between. The length of the CDR3 is 15 residues. Germline CDR1 is SEHNR and CDR2 is FQNEAQ (reference sequence). The CDR3 DNA is TGTGCCAGCAGCTTCTCCCTCTCGACGGTCTACGAGCAGTACTTC. Translated, it gives CASSFSLSTVYEQYF. Looking up the rest from reference TRBV7-9 and TRBJ2-7 gives the full variable domain: DTGVSQNPRHKITKRGQNVTFRCDPISEHNRLYWYRQTLGQGPEFLTYFQNEAQLEKSRLLSDRFSAERPKGSFSTLEIQRTEQGDSAMYLCASSFSLSTVYEQYFGPGTRLTVT.

The chain has TRBV29-1 and TRBJ2-1; possible D gene TRBD1, 6 bases. V was cut by 3 bases and J by 1 base, with 16 bases left in between. Germline V gives CDR1 SQVTM, CDR2 ANQGSEA. CDR3 length: 16 residues. This CDR3 reads CSVEGWQGMSYNEQFF. The CDR3 DNA reads as TGCAGCGTTGAGGGGTGGCAGGGGATGTCCTACAATGAGCAGTTCTTC.

This clone was seen a few times. The identical CDR3 is also encoded by other nucleotide sequences in the sample. The chain uses TRBV29-1 and TRBJ1-1; D is ambiguous. The ends were cut back, 4 bases at V and 5 bases at J, with 5 bases in the middle. This CDR3 region has 10 residues. CDR1 and CDR2 (germline): SQVTM, ANQGSEA. CDR3 residues: CSVVGTEAFF. The CDR3 DNA reads as TGCAGCGTTGTGGGGACTGAAGCTTTCTTT.

This clone appeared a single time. The chain recombines TRBV7-9 with TRBJ2-5, with D possibly TRBD2 on 5 matching bases. CDR3 length equals 15 residues. Between the trimmed V and J ends, which lost 5 bases and 1 base, there was a span of 14 bases. The V gene's germline CDR1 is SEHNR and CDR2 FQNEAQ (reference sequence). The CDR3 protein is CASSPERISQETQYF. Written as DNA, the CDR3 is TGTGCCAGCAGCCCAGAGCGGATTAGCCAAGAGACCCAGTACTTC.

V gene TRBV28 combines with J gene TRBJ2-7; 7 positions agree with TRBD1. J lost 6 bases, V lost 5 bases, and 7 bases had no gene match. Germline assignment: CDR1 MDHEN and CDR2 SYDVKM. The CDR3 extends over 13 amino acids. CDR3 coding DNA: TGTGCCAGCAGTCCCTCAGCAGGGGGCGAGCAGTACTTC. It yields the protein CASSPSAGGEQYF.

This chain uses TRBV27 with TRBJ1-2; tentative D call: TRBD1 (5 bases). Germline V gives CDR1 MNHEY, CDR2 SMNVEV (reference sequence). V lost 2 bases to trimming and J lost 3 bases, with 13 bases between them. The CDR3 has 15 amino acids. The CDR3 protein is CASSLVAGPDYGYTF. The CDR3 bases are TGTGCCAGCAGTTTAGTGGCAGGGCCAGACTATGGCTACACCTTC.

The count of this clone is one. The rearrangement uses TRBV9 and TRBJ2-1; the D is unclear. V was trimmed by 0 bases and J by 5 bases, leaving 6 bases between them. CDR1 and CDR2 from the germline V gene are SGDLS and YYNGEE. This CDR3 has 13 amino acids. As DNA, the CDR3 is TGTGCCAGCAGCGTAGGGGCTCACAATGAGCAGTTCTTC. As protein: CASSVGAHNEQFF.

V gene TRBV29-1 combines with J gene TRBJ1-2, with 7 bases aligning to TRBD1. The length of the CDR3 is 12 residues. With V trimmed by 6 bases and J by 4 bases, 5 bases remained unmatched. Germline V CDR1 and CDR2: SQVTM, ANQGSEA. CDR3 protein: CSVTGAGYGYTF. CDR3 nucleotides: TGCAGCGTCACAGGGGCGGGCTATGGCTACACCTTC.

V gene TRBV29-1 combines with J gene TRBJ2-2; 7 bases are shared with TRBD1. The V gene end was trimmed by 1 base and the J gene end by 5 bases; junction bases not matched to a gene: 13. The CDR3 extends over 17 amino acids. CDR1 SQVTM and CDR2 ANQGSEA come from the germline V gene. CDR3 protein: CSVEGVSDRLGTGELFF. CDR3 sequence (DNA): TGCAGCGTTGAAGGGGTATCGGACAGGTTGGGAACCGGGGAGCTGTTTTTT.

Only a few counts were recorded for this clone. V is TRBV12-5 and J is TRBJ2-7, with D possibly being TRBD1 or TRBD2 (5 bases each). The CDR3 runs to 12 residues. The germline V gene has CDR1 LGHNT and CDR2 FRNRAP. Trimming removed 7 bases from V and 5 bases from J, with 12 bases in between. The CDR3 region has the DNA TGTGCTAGTGCCTTAGGGGAGAACGAGCAGTACTTC. Its translation: CASALGENEQYF.

Of note for this clone: A far larger clone is just one base off, so this is likely a read error. Different DNA sequences within this sample yield the same CDR3. The chain joins TRBV7-9 to TRBJ2-1; 8 bases align to TRBD2. The V gene's germline CDR1 is SEHNR and CDR2 FQNEAQ (reference sequence). J gave up 2 bases and V 5 bases, and 5 bases lay outside the gene matches. The CDR3 contains 15 residues. In DNA, the CDR3 is TGTGCCAGCAGCCAAGGACTAGCCCCCTACAATGAGCAGTTCTTC. It encodes CASSQGLAPYNEQFF.

In nucleotides, the CDR3 is TGTGCTAGTGGTCCCTCTTACACAGATACGCAGTATTTT. Its translation: CASGPSYTDTQYF. The chain is built from TRBV12-5 and TRBJ2-3; D gene uncertain. The CDR3 spans 13 residues. Germline V gene data show CDR1 as LGHNT and CDR2 as FRNRAP. The ends were cut back, 5 bases at V and 2 bases at J, with 8 bases in the middle.

J is TRBJ2-5 and V is TRBV7-9; D call uncertain. This CDR3 is 12 amino acids long. Trimming removed 5 bases at V and 5 bases at J, with 9 bases between. From germline, CDR1 is SEHNR and CDR2 FQNEAQ (reference sequence). CDR3 sequence reads: CASSGKEETQYF. CDR3 nucleotide sequence: TGTGCCAGCAGCGGGAAGGAGGAGACCCAGTACTTC.

This clone was observed a handful of times. CDR3 bases: TGCAGCGTTGGGGGGACAGGGTCAGTCAATGAGCAGTTCTTC. Amino acids: CSVGGTGSVNEQFF. The chain is built from TRBV29-1 and TRBJ2-1; the match to TRBD1 covers 9 bases. Germline assignment: CDR1 SQVTM and CDR2 ANQGSEA. The CDR3 covers 14 residues. With 4 bases clipped from V and 6 bases from J, the junction kept 7 bases outside the gene matches.

V is TRBV4-1 and J is TRBJ2-5; the D gene is possibly TRBD2 (5 bases). Germline CDR1 MGHRA, CDR2 YSYEKL. Trimming stripped 0 bases from V and 3 bases from J, with 11 bases between. The CDR3 is 15 residues long. DNA for the CDR3: TGCGCCAGCAGCCAAGAATTTCGGCGGGAAGAGACCCAGTACTTC. Translation gives CASSQEFRREETQYF.

The rearrangement uses TRBV9 and TRBJ2-5; D might be TRBD2 (6 bases). The CDR3 consists of 13 residues. CDR1 is SGDLS and CDR2 is YYNGEE in the germline V gene. Trimming took off 5 bases at V and 2 bases at J, with 10 bases between the two ends. The CDR3 protein is CASSAGLQETQYF. Here the CDR3 DNA reads TGTGCCAGCAGTGCGGGGCTACAAGAGACCCAGTACTTC. Full variable domain (rest looked up from reference TRBV9 and TRBJ2-5): DSGVTQTPKHLITATGQRVTLRCSPRSGDLSVYWYQQSLDQGLQFLIQYYNGEERAKGNILERFSAQQFPDLHSELNLSSLELGDSALYFCASSAGLQETQYFGPGTRLLVL.